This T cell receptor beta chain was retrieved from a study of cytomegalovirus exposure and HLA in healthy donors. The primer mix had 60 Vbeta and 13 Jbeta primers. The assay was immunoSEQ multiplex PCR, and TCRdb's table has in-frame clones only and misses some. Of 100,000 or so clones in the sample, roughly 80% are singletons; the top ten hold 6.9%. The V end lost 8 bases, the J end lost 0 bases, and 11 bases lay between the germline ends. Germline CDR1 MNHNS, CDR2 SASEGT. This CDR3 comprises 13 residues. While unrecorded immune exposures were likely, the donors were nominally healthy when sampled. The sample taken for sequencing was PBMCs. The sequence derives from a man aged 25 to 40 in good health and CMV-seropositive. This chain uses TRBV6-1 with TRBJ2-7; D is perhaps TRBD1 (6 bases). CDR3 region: CASLRDNSYEQYF. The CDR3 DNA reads TGTGCCAGCCTCCGGGACAACTCCTACGAGCAGTACTTC.